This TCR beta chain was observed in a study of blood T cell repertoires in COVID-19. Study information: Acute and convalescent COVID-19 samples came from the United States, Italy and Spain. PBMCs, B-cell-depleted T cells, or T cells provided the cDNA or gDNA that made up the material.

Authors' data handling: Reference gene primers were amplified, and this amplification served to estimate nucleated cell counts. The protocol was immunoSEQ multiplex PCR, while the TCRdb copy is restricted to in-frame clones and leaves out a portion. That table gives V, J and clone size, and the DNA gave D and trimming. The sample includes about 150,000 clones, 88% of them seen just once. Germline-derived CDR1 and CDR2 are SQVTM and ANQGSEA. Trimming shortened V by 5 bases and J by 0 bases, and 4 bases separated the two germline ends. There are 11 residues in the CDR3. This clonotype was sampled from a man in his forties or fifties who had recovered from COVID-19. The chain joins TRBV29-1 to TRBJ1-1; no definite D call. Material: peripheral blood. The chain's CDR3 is CSVRLNTEAFF. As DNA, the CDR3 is TGCAGCGTTCGGTTGAACACTGAAGCTTTCTTT.